This TCR beta chain was retrieved from a study of CD8+ T cells in alopecia areata. The CDR3 length is 15 residues. J lost 7 bases, V lost 2 bases, and 4 bases had no gene match. Germline V gene lookup returns CDR1 MNHNY and CDR2 SVGAGI (reference sequence). cDNA serving as the sequencing template came from extracted, reverse transcribed RNA. Clones were read by immunoSEQ multiplex PCR, and TCRdb kept only the in-frame ones, dropping some. Counted here are 10,000 to 15,000 clones, 50% to 70% occurring once; the ten biggest clones make up around 15%. Samples from alopecia areata patients were lesional scalp punch biopsies and peripheral blood.

The V call is TRBV6-6, the J call TRBJ2-1, with 11 nucleotides matching TRBD1. The clonotype was recovered from a human donor with alopecia areata. Material: skin. The CDR3 coding sequence is TGTGCCAGCAGTTACCCGGACAGGGGGCGGAATGAGCAGTTCTTC. It yields the protein CASSYPDRGRNEQFF.